This entry concerns a single T cell receptor beta chain. Its cognate antigen has yet to be identified. No qualities accompany the bases; no much larger clone lies one base away. These data come from a study of CD8 T cells in Susac syndrome (dated by TCRdb to the late 2010s). For the wider study: Among the Susac syndrome patients who were sequenced, clinically active disease was present in five or six and clinical remission was observed in fewer than 10. At blood withdrawal, Susac syndrome patients were either therapy-naive, taking corticosteroids (in some cases with IVIg as well), or taking IVIg alone. Whether CD8+ T cell activation and differentiation in Susac syndrome was antigen driven was tested using repertoire sequencing. The study compared CD8+ T cell repertoire clonality among 11 to 12 healthy donors, around 14 Susac syndrome patients and roughly 16 multiple sclerosis patients. Overall study results and their limits: Around 15 and five Susac-specific public clones were found in the total CD8+ and CD8+ TEMRA repertoires, respectively. Clonal expansion was observed in Susac syndrome CD8+ repertoires, with the highest expansion in CD8+ TEMRA cells and greater expansion in clinically active than in remitting patients. The study acknowledged that relatively few individuals were included in the TCR sequencing and HLA analysis.

V and J are trimmed by 4 bases and 6 bases, and the gene matches miss 5 bases of the junction. From its cysteine to its phenylalanine, the CDR3 spans 14 amino acids. Only the CDR3 region is kept as DNA, spanning 42 bases read in frame from base 1. Taken from the germline V gene, the CDR1 and CDR2 loops are SQVTM and ANQGSEA. High-throughput TCR beta sequencing profiled peripheral blood CD8+ and CD4+ T cells from healthy donors, Susac syndrome patients and multiple sclerosis patients. Susac syndrome patients met recently defined diagnostic criteria for definite or probable disease. Bulk CD8+ and CD4+ T cells were purified magnetically by negative isolation, whereas CD8+ TEMRA cells were enriched by FACS. Blood was collected in EDTA tubes and processed within 24 hours, with PBMCs isolated through density gradient centrifugation. PBMCs destined for TCR sequencing were cryopreserved in liquid nitrogen and later thawed in a 37 °C water bath. The sorted or isolated CD4+, CD8+ and CD8+ TEMRA cells reached a purity of at least 90%.

RNA was extracted using the RNeasy kit, and roughly 0.45 to 1 ug of the RNA was reverse transcribed with random hexamers. The immunoSEQ multiplex PCR assay, covering 54 Vbeta and 13 Jbeta segments, was used to amplify TCR beta CDR3 regions. Bias from PCR amplification was corrected by using a synthetic template baseline for primer optimization and for computational correction. The paper's data handling went like this. Only productive sequences were kept, with reads annotated to V, D and J genes according to IMGT and analyzed in immunoSEQ Analyzer. Clonality was calculated as one minus the Shannon entropy normalized by log2 of the number of productive unique sequences. For each patient and control, public and private clones were evaluated within the 100 most prevalent clones. Clones were defined as Susac-specific when absent from the healthy and MS cohorts, from fewer than 1,200 published viral clones and from other ImmuneACCESS disease sequences. TCRdb's own reprocessing of the public reads used fastp at Q25 and MiXCR and kept productive beta chains. CDR3 protein sequences are deduplicated, and each keeps its most common genes and DNA. The V and J calls were not made by the authors but by TCRdb's processing. Counted in this sample were about 130,000 distinct CDR3 sequences; around 94% of them appeared once. The ten largest clones capture 0.2% to 0.25% of the sample.

Sequencing used CD8+ T cells from PBMCs. This receptor was obtained from a human donor with Susac syndrome. The chain uses TRBV29-1 and TRBJ2-1, with 11 junctional bases fitting TRBD1. The CDR3 protein is CSVAGTGGVNEQFF. The bases are TGCAGCGTTGCAGGGACAGGGGGGGTCAATGAGCAGTTCTTC.